A selection of T cell receptor beta chains follows, all from one sample in a study of CD8+ T cells in alopecia areata. Assay: immunoSEQ multiplex PCR; the TCRdb copy retains only in-frame clones and omits some. This sample carries fewer than 150,000 clones, 65% to 90% of them seen once, and the ten largest clones take 20% to 25%. Specimen: CD8+ T cells sorted from blood, collected at week 4, from a patient treated with tofacitinib. The source of these receptors is a human donor with alopecia areata. CDR3s include the opening cysteine and the closing phenylalanine or tryptophan. Each record gives: D gene, V gene, clone size, J gene, CDR3 protein. D genes are given only for firm matches. Rows give clone size only sometimes, using once, few, many, or a class for an expanded clone.

TRBD2	TRBV5-1	once	TRBJ2-7	CASSLELAGPHRHYEQYF
NA	TRBV30	NA	TRBJ2-1	CAWSTTKNEQFF
TRBD1	TRBV14	NA	TRBJ2-7	CASSQVDRAHEQYF
NA	TRBV6-5	NA	TRBJ2-5	CASSPAWGDGETQYF
TRBD1	TRBV27	once	TRBJ1-4	CASRAGRDRNEKLFF
NA	TRBV6-1	few	TRBJ2-5	CASRAGLLIQETQYF
NA	TRBV7-3	NA	TRBJ2-3	CASSLIGVGTDTQYF
NA	TRBV9	NA	TRBJ2-1	CASSERDEQFF
NA	TRBV6-5	NA	TRBJ2-3	CALGGPGTDTQYF
NA	TRBV5-1	NA	TRBJ2-7	CASSLRTSYEQYF
NA	TRBV2	NA	TRBJ1-4	CASSGDSLGEKLFF
TRBD2	TRBV5-4	NA	TRBJ2-3	CASSSGTSSADTQYF
TRBD2	TRBV5-1	NA	TRBJ2-7	CASSFKGGGTSYEQYF
NA	TRBV29-1	NA	TRBJ2-7	CSVEDNGGEQYF
NA	TRBV2	NA	TRBJ2-3	CASKYTDTQYF
TRBD1	TRBV19	NA	TRBJ2-1	CASSASTGSDNEQFF
TRBD2	TRBV2	NA	TRBJ2-5	CASSAVAGAQETQYF
NA	TRBV6-5	NA	TRBJ2-3	CATTPSTDTQYF
NA	TRBV7-6	NA	TRBJ2-7	CASSLAGGHEQYF
NA	TRBV7-9	NA	TRBJ1-6	CASSFRTDRHPGSPLHF
NA	TRBV30	NA	TRBJ1-1	CAWAGPYGHVAFF
NA	TRBV13	NA	TRBJ2-7	CASSIAGLVQYF
NA	TRBV19	NA	TRBJ1-1	CASSIQVNTEAFF
NA	TRBV7-6	NA	TRBJ2-3	CASSYMGSDTDTQYF
NA	TRBV5-6	NA	TRBJ2-7	CASSLTGTRSVYEQYF
TRBD1	TRBV18	NA	TRBJ2-3	CASSPDGTGPADTQYF